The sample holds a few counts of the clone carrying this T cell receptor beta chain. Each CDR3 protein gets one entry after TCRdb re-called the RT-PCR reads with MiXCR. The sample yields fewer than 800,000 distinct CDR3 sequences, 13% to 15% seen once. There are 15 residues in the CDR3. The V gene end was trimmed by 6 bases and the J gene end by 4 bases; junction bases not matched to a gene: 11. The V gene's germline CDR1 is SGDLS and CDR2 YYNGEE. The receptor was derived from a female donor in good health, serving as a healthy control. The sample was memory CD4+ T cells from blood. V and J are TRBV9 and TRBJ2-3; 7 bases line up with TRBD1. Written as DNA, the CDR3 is TGTGCCAGCAACAAGGGGGCGCTCGCTCCAGATACGCAGTATTTT. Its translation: CASNKGALAPDTQYF.